The 19 T cell receptor beta chains given below trace back to one sample, sequenced in a study of cytomegalovirus exposure and HLA in healthy donors. With 60 Vbeta and 13 Jbeta primers, the PCR was carried out. The table came from immunoSEQ multiplex PCR; TCRdb's copy has only in-frame clones and leaves some out. The profile shows around 92,000 clones, 65% to 85% of them singletons. Source material: PBMCs. Every receptor here comes from a girl aged 2-10 years in good health and CMV-seropositive.

This clone was observed a few times. The V gene is TRBV7-8, the J gene TRBJ2-7, with 7 bases matching TRBD2. The CDR3 spans 15 residues. Losses at the gene ends were 7 bases for V and 0 bases for J; bases not matched to a gene: 9. Germline V gives CDR1 SGHVS, CDR2 FQNEAQ. CDR3 protein: CASTSGGGSSYEQYF. CDR3 in DNA: TGTGCCAGCACCTCGGGCGGGGGTAGCTCCTACGAGCAGTACTTC.

This clone appeared once. The genes are TRBV28 and TRBJ1-2; 10 nucleotides match TRBD1. This CDR3 comprises 12 residues. The germline gives CDR1 MDHEN, CDR2 SYDVKM. Unmatched junction bases numbered 1, after V lost 5 bases and J lost 7 bases. As DNA, the CDR3 is TGTGCCAGCAGTGACAGGGGGCTTGGCTACACCTTC. Translation gives CASSDRGLGYTF.

The gene calls are TRBV28 and TRBJ2-7, with TRBD1 as a possible D gene (6 bases). Trimming removed 5 bases from V and 2 bases from J, with 13 bases in between. The CDR3 covers 14 residues. Germline CDR1 and CDR2: MDHEN and SYDVKM. This CDR3 reads CASSPPRGPYEQYF. CDR3 coding DNA: TGTGCCAGCAGTCCCCCCAGGGGACCCTACGAGCAGTACTTC. The complete variable domain, with remaining parts taken from reference TRBV28 and TRBJ2-7, reads DVKVTQSSRYLVKRTGEKVFLECVQDMDHENMFWYRQDPGLGLRLIYFSYDVKMKEKGDIPEGYSVSREKKERFSLILESASTNQTSMYLCASSPPRGPYEQYFGPGTRLTVT.

This chain connects TRBV7-2 to TRBJ1-2; 8 nucleotides match TRBD1. The CDR3 extends over 14 amino acids. Germline V gene data show CDR1 as SGHTA and CDR2 as FQGNSA. V trimming: 5 bases; J trimming: 3 bases; junction bases outside the gene matches: 5. In nucleotides, the CDR3 is TGTGCCAGCAGCCCAGCGGACAGGGACTATGGCTACACCTTC. Translated: CASSPADRDYGYTF.

The V gene is TRBV19, the J gene TRBJ1-5; the match to TRBD1 covers 7 bases. V lost 11 bases and J lost 3; bases outside the gene matches: 7. This CDR3 has 13 amino acids. Germline CDR1 reads LNHDA; CDR2 reads SQIVND (reference sequence). CDR3 sequence: CASRGTDNQPQHF. The CDR3 DNA reads TGTGCCTCACGGGGGACAGACAATCAGCCCCAGCATTTT.

This clone appeared a few times. The CDR3: CSILQVTGGPRFNEKLFF. The CDR3 DNA follows: TGTTCCATCCTTCAGGTTACGGGGGGCCCCCGATTTAATGAAAAACTGTTTTTT. This chain uses TRBV7-9 with TRBJ1-4; perhaps TRBD1 as D (6 bases). The CDR3 totals 18 residues. Germline CDR1 and CDR2: SEHNR and FQNEAQ (reference sequence). The full variable domain, rest sourced from reference TRBV7-9 and TRBJ1-4, is DTGVSQNPRHKITKRGQNVTFRCDPISEHNRLYWYRQTLGQGPEFLTYFQNEAQLEKSRLLSDRFSAERPKGSFSTLEIQRTEQGDSAMYLCSILQVTGGPRFNEKLFFGSGTQLSVL.

The sample holds a few counts of this clone. The gene calls are TRBV4-2 and TRBJ1-1, with 8 nucleotides matching TRBD1. The CDR3 contains 16 residues. Looked up from germline, CDR1 is LGHNA and CDR2 is YNFKEQ. V was pared by 0 bases and J by 1 base, with 4 bases of the junction left unmatched. The CDR3 is CASSQDPGTGNTEAFF. The CDR3, as DNA: TGTGCCAGCAGCCAAGATCCCGGGACAGGGAACACTGAAGCTTTCTTT.

CDR3 protein: CASSQPGQGASGANVLTF. The CDR3 nucleotides are TGTGCCAGCAGTCAACCGGGACAGGGGGCGTCCGGGGCCAACGTCCTGACTTTC. The rearrangement uses TRBV27 and TRBJ2-6, with 12 positions matching TRBD1. Trimming cost V 5 bases and J 4 bases; bases outside gene matches: 9. CDR3 size: 18 residues. Germline CDR1 MNHEY, CDR2 SMNVEV (reference sequence).

The chain employs TRBV10-3 and TRBJ2-2; TRBD2 aligns across 8 bases. The V segment lost 8 bases and the J segment 4 bases; nucleotides outside the gene matches: 0. CDR1 is ENHRY and CDR2 is SYGVKD in the germline V gene. The CDR3 sequence is 12 residues long. CDR3 DNA sequence: TGTGCCATCGCGGGAGGCACCGGGGAGCTGTTTTTT. Its protein product is CAIAGGTGELFF.

The J gene is TRBJ2-5, the V gene TRBV30, with a weak D call TRBD1 (5 bases). CDR1 is GTSNPN, CDR2 SVGIG, per germline (reference sequence). This CDR3 spans 15 amino acids. Trimming pared 8 bases from V and 5 bases from J, leaving 24 bases between. The CDR3 is CAATWRTPKGETQYF. The DNA for the CDR3 is TGTGCCGCCACGTGGCGGACACCCAAGGGCGAGACCCAGTACTTC.

The chain combines TRBV19 with TRBJ2-7; no clear D. The germline gives CDR1 LNHDA, CDR2 SQIVND (reference sequence). CDR3 length: 14 amino acids. V shed 3 bases and J shed 1 base, with 10 bases lying between them. The CDR3 DNA follows: TGTGCCAGTAGTATTACTGGCGGATCCTACGAGCAGTACTTC. It encodes CASSITGGSYEQYF. The full variable domain, in which reference TRBV19 and TRBJ2-7 provide the parts outside the CDR3, is DGGITQSPKYLFRKEGQNVTLSCEQNLNHDAMYWYRQDPGQGLRLIYYSQIVNDFQKGDIAEGYSVSREKKESFPLTVTSAQKNPTAFYLCASSITGGSYEQYFGPGTRLTVT.

This clone was found a few times. The J gene is TRBJ1-1, the V gene TRBV11-1, with D possibly matching TRBD1 (6 bases). The CDR3 extends over 17 amino acids. Germline CDR1 SGHAT, CDR2 FQDESV (reference sequence). The V end was cut by 6 bases, the J end by 3 bases, with 23 bases between. CDR3: CASRASTYSGVDTEAFF. The CDR3 DNA is TGTGCCAGCAGGGCATCTACGTATTCAGGGGTAGACACTGAAGCTTTCTTT.

The V call is TRBV7-2, the J call TRBJ1-2; D gene uncertain. Germline V CDR1 and CDR2: SGHTA, FQGNSA. With 1 base removed from V and 3 bases from J, the gap between germline ends came to 15 bases. CDR3 length: 16 residues. CDR3 region: CASSLVSAGSHYGYTF. DNA for the CDR3: TGTGCCAGCAGCTTAGTTTCGGCGGGGAGTCACTATGGCTACACCTTC.

This sequence joins TRBV30 and TRBJ1-2; 8 bases fit TRBD1. V dropped 3 bases and J dropped 8; count of bases not matched to a gene: 11. CDR1 GTSNPN and CDR2 SVGIG come from the germline V gene (reference sequence). CDR3 size: 14 residues. The CDR3 DNA reads TGTGCCTGGAGCGTAACAGGGGGGGTTCAAGGCTACACCTTC. It translates to CAWSVTGGVQGYTF.

The chain joins TRBV6-5 to TRBJ2-7; tentatively, D is TRBD2 (7 bases). The CDR3 runs 16 residues. V lost 0 bases and J lost 0, with 12 bases in between. The V gene's germline CDR1 is MNHEY and CDR2 SVGAGI. For the CDR3, the DNA is TGTGCCAGCAGTTACTCCACGGGGGGCGGCTCCTACGAGCAGTACTTC. Translating it yields CASSYSTGGGSYEQYF.

The chain uses TRBV9 and TRBJ2-3; 8 nucleotides align to TRBD1. The CDR3 covers 15 residues. V was pared by 0 bases and J by 4 bases, with 4 bases of the junction left unmatched. Per the germline V gene, CDR1 is SGDLS and CDR2 is YYNGEE. The CDR3 bases are TGTGCCAGCAGCGTAGAGGACAGGGATGCAGATACGCAGTATTTT. Its protein product is CASSVEDRDADTQYF.

The chain employs TRBV28 and TRBJ1-1; possible D gene TRBD1, 5 bases. Germline CDR1 MDHEN, CDR2 SYDVKM. This CDR3 contains 14 residues. Trimming cost V 5 bases and J 5 bases, with 15 bases left between them. The CDR3 region is CASSPRAGPTEAFF. CDR3 DNA sequence: TGTGCCAGCAGTCCCAGGGCCGGGCCTACTGAAGCTTTCTTT. The entire variable domain, with the rest obtained from reference TRBV28 and TRBJ1-1, is as follows: DVKVTQSSRYLVKRTGEKVFLECVQDMDHENMFWYRQDPGLGLRLIYFSYDVKMKEKGDIPEGYSVSREKKERFSLILESASTNQTSMYLCASSPRAGPTEAFFGQGTRLTVV.

The chain links TRBV7-2 to TRBJ2-3; 10 bases fit TRBD1. Germline trimming cut 7 bases from V and 5 bases from J; bases unmatched to any gene: 12. The CDR3 is made up of 16 amino acids. Germline loops: CDR1 SGHTA, CDR2 FQGNSA. The CDR3 region is CASIGGDRGRQDTQYF. The DNA for the CDR3 is TGTGCCAGCATCGGGGGGGACAGGGGAAGGCAAGATACGCAGTATTTT.

The J gene is TRBJ1-3, the V gene TRBV28; D gene ambiguous. The V end lost 5 bases, the J end lost 0 bases, and 14 bases lay between the germline ends. CDR1 is MDHEN, CDR2 SYDVKM, per germline. CDR3 length equals 16 residues. CDR3 bases: TGTGCCAGCAGTCCCCCCGAATTGCGCTCTGGAAACACCATATATTTT. Protein: CASSPPELRSGNTIYF.